Shown below are 9 T cell receptor beta chains from a single sample sequenced in a study of control samples from healthy donors and cancer patients. The data were produced by immunoSEQ multiplex PCR, yet TCRdb's version contains in-frame clones alone and is incomplete. This repertoire shows approximately 170,000 clones, 91% found once; its top ten account for 1.5%. Sequencing used blood. These receptors all come from a young woman in good health.

The CDR3 is CASSYADRVVNEQFF. CDR3 nucleotides: TGTGCCAGCAGTTACGCGGACAGGGTGGTGAATGAGCAGTTCTTC. This chain joins TRBV6-6 and TRBJ2-1; TRBD1 aligns across 8 bases. The germline V gene encodes CDR1 MNHNY and CDR2 SVGAGI (reference sequence). The CDR3 sequence is 15 residues long. Trimming removed 2 bases from V and 7 bases from J; junction bases left unmatched: 7.

The gene calls are TRBV19 and TRBJ2-3; possibly TRBD2 for D (7 bases). The CDR3 has 13 amino acids. Looked up from germline, CDR1 is LNHDA and CDR2 is SQIVND (reference sequence). The V end was cut by 6 bases, the J end by 5 bases, with 12 bases between. The CDR3 reads CASRRRGGDTQYF. The CDR3 nucleotides are TGTGCCAGTAGACGGAGGGGGGGAGATACGCAGTATTTT.

The chain carries TRBV6-4 and TRBJ2-3; TRBD1 matches at 11 bases. Germline trimming cut 6 bases from V and 4 bases from J; bases unmatched to any gene: 3. Germline V CDR1 and CDR2: MRHNA, SNTAGT. The CDR3 has 14 residues. The CDR3 DNA sequence: TGTGCCAGCAGCCCGGGACAGGGGGCAGATACGCAGTATTTT. Amino acids: CASSPGQGADTQYF.

As for this clone: Other DNA sequences in the same sample also yield this CDR3. The chain has TRBV9 and TRBJ1-2; 9 bases match TRBD1. Germline V gene lookup returns CDR1 SGDLS and CDR2 YYNGEE. The CDR3 contains 14 residues. Trimming cost V 0 bases and J 8 bases; bases outside gene matches: 5. In nucleotides, the CDR3 is TGTGCCAGCAGCGTAGCCGGGACAGGGCGCGGCTACACCTTC. Residues: CASSVAGTGRGYTF.

The V gene is TRBV4-3, the J gene TRBJ2-1; TRBD2 matches at 7 bases. The trim removed 0 bases at V and 6 bases at J, leaving 2 bases unmatched. The CDR3 totals 14 residues. CDR1 and CDR2 (germline): LGHNA, YSLEER. The CDR3 loop reads CASSQDAGVNEQFF. DNA of the CDR3: TGCGCCAGCAGCCAAGATGCGGGGGTCAATGAGCAGTTCTTC.

This sequence joins TRBV4-1 and TRBJ2-2; TRBD2 aligns across 7 bases. Germline values: CDR1 MGHRA, CDR2 YSYEKL. The CDR3 is 17 residues long. The V segment lost 0 bases and the J segment 3 bases; nucleotides outside the gene matches: 7. This CDR3 is CASSQDRRLADTGELFF. CDR3 in DNA: TGCGCCAGCAGCCAAGATCGGAGACTAGCAGACACCGGGGAGCTGTTTTTT.

This rearrangement joins TRBV28 to TRBJ2-1; either TRBD1 or TRBD2 may supply D (5 bases each). Between the trimmed V and J ends, which lost 4 bases and 0 bases, there was a span of 13 bases. The CDR3 is 16 residues long. Germline CDR1 and CDR2: MDHEN and SYDVKM. CDR3 in DNA: TGTGCCAGCAGTTCCATAAGGGGAGACTCCTACAATGAGCAGTTCTTC. This gives the protein CASSSIRGDSYNEQFF.

The chain links TRBV30 to TRBJ1-6, with D unclear. V lost 2 bases to trimming and J lost 2 bases, with 4 bases between them. The length of the CDR3 is 13 residues. Germline V gene data show CDR1 as GTSNPN and CDR2 as SVGIG (reference sequence). Here the CDR3 DNA reads TGTGCCTGGAGTACAGCCTATAATTCACCCCTCCACTTT. This translates into CAWSTAYNSPLHF.

The chain combines TRBV6-1 with TRBJ1-2; unclear D gene. V dropped 2 bases and J dropped 2 bases, with 6 bases sitting between them. This CDR3 spans 13 amino acids. Germline CDR1 MNHNS, CDR2 SASEGT. The CDR3 protein is CASSEIRNYGYTF. The DNA for the CDR3 is TGTGCCAGCAGTGAAATCCGAAACTATGGCTACACCTTC.